The sequence of this TCR beta chain was determined in a study of CD8 T cells in Susac syndrome. The CDR3 consists of 15 residues. The V gene's germline CDR1 is MGHRA and CDR2 YSYEKL. V lost 2 bases and J lost 2, with 12 bases in between. Random hexamers were used to reverse transcribe an amount of 0.5 to 1 ug RNA. TCRdb reprocessed the immunoSEQ multiplex PCR reads via MiXCR and lists one record per CDR3 protein. The table records 250,000 to 300,000 distinct CDR3 sequences, about 88% of them present only once. The sample comprised CD8+ T cells from PBMCs. The chain carries TRBV4-1 and TRBJ1-1, with unresolved D. The sequence was collected from a human donor with multiple sclerosis. The CDR3: CASSQMGRANTEAFF. The CDR3 DNA reads as TGCGCCAGCAGCCAAATGGGGAGGGCCAACACTGAAGCTTTCTTT.